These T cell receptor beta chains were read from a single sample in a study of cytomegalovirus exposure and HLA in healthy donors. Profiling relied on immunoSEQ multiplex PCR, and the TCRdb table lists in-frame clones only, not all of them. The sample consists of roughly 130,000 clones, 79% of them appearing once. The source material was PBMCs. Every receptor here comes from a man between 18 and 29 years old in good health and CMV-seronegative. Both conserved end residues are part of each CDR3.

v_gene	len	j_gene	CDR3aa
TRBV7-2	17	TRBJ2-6	CASSLAYLSSGANVLTF
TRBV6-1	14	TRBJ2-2	CASKTGGNTGELFF
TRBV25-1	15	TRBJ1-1	CASSAEQGPNTEAFF
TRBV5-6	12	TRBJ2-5	CASSLLEETQYF
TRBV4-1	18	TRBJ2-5	CASSQDPRLAGASETQYF
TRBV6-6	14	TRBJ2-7	CASESAAGNYEQYF
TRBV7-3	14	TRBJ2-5	CASSQTGTVETQYF
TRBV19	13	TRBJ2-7	CASSIAGGYEQYF
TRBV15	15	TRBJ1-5	CATSTRGSGNQPQHF
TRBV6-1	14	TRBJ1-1	CASRQRQGRRSAFF
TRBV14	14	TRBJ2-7	CASSLYGTAYEQYF
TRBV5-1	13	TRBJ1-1	CVSSPGQGWAAFF
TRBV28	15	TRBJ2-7	CASSPLAGVAYEQYF
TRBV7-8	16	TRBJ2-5	CASSFRAGGVWETQYF
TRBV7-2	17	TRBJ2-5	CASSFTSGRGGRETQYF
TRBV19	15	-	CASSIGTSGRYEQYF
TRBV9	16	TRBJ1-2	CASSGGGTGGHYGYTF
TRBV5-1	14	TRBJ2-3	CASSLRGSTDTQYF
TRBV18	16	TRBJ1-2	CASSPSAPGQGGGYTF
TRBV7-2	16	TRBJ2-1	CASSPRAGGPYNEQFF
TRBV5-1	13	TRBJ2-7	CASSLATSYEQYF
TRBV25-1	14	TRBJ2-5	CASLDRSGGETQYF
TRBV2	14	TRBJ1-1	CASSPIGGGTEAFF
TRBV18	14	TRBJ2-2	CASSPDRALGELFF
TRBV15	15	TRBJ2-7	CATSSPRHSRYEQYF
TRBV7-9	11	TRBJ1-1	CASSLSGSAFF
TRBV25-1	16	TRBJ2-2	CASSDRTGGSAGELFF